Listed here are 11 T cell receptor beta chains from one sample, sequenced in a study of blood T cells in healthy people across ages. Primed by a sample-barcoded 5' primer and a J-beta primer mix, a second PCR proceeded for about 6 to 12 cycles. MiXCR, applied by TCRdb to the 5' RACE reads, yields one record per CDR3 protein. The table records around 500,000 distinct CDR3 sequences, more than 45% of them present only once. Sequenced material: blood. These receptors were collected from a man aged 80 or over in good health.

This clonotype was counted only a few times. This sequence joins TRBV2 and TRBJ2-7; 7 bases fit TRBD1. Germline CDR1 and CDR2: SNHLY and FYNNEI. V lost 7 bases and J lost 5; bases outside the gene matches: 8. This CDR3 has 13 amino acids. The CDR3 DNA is TGTGCCAGCAATAACAGGGGCGTCAACGAGCAGTACTTC. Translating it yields CASNNRGVNEQYF.

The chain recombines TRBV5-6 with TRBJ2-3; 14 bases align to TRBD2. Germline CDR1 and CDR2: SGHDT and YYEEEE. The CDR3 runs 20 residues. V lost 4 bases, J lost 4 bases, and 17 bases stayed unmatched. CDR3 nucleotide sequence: TGTGCCAGCAGCCCCATGACTAGCGGGGGGGCAATACCTTACGCAGATACGCAGTATTTT. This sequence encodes CASSPMTSGGAIPYADTQYF. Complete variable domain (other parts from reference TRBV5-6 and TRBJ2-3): DAGVTQSPTHLIKTRGQQVTLRCSPKSGHDTVSWYQQALGQGPQFIFQYYEEEERQRGNFPDRFSGHQFPNYSSELNVNALLLGDSALYLCASSPMTSGGAIPYADTQYFGPGTRLTVL.

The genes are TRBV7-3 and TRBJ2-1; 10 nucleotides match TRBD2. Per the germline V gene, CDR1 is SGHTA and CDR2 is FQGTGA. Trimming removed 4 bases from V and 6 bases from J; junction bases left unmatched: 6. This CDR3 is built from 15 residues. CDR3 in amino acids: CASSSRLAGSNEQFF. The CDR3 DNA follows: TGTGCCAGCAGCTCTCGACTAGCGGGTTCCAATGAGCAGTTCTTC.

The CDR3 DNA is TGCGCCAGCAGCCAAGGTCTGGGGGAGATGAACACTGAAGCTTTCTTT. Its translation is CASSQGLGEMNTEAFF. The V and J genes are TRBV4-3 and TRBJ1-1; D is perhaps TRBD1 (5 bases). The germline V and J ends were trimmed by 1 base and 0 bases, with 12 bases remaining between them. The CDR3 is made up of 16 amino acids. Germline V CDR1 and CDR2: LGHNA, YSLEER.

The DNA of the CDR3 is TGTGCCAGCAGCTCGCTGGGGACAGGGAAAACTGAAGCTTTCTTT. The encoded protein is CASSSLGTGKTEAFF. The chain joins TRBV7-3 to TRBJ1-1; 9 positions agree with TRBD1. Germline CDR1 reads SGHTA; CDR2 reads FQGTGA. The CDR3 spans 15 residues. V lost 4 bases and J lost 5; bases outside the gene matches: 8.

The CDR3 loop is CASSLAANWNEKLFF. CDR3 bases: TGCGCCAGCAGCCTAGCCGCTAATTGGAATGAAAAACTGTTTTTT. This chain links TRBV4-1 with TRBJ1-4; D gene ambiguous. CDR1 is MGHRA, CDR2 YSYEKL, per germline. Trimming pared 4 bases from V and 5 bases from J, leaving 14 bases between. The CDR3 sequence is 15 residues long.

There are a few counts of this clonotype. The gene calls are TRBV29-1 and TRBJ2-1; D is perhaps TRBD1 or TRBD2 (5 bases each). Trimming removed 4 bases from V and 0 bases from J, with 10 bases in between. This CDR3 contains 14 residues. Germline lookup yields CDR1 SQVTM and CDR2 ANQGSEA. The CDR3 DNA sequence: TGCAGCGTTGTAGGTGGGACCTCCTACAATGAGCAGTTCTTC. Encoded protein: CSVVGGTSYNEQFF.

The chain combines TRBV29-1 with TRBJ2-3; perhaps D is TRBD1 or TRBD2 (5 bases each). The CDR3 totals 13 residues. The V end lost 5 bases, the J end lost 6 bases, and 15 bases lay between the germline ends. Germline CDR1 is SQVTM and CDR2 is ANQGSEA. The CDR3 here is CSVRDGRFDTQYF. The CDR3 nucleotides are TGCAGCGTTAGGGACGGCCGATTCGATACGCAGTATTTT.

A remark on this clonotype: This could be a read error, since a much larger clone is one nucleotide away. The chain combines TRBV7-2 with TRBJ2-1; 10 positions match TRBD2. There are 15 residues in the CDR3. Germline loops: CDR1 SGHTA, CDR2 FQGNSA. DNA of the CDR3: TGTGGCAGCAGCTGGACTAGCGGAGGGTACAATGAGCAGTTCTTC. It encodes CGSSWTSGGYNEQFF.

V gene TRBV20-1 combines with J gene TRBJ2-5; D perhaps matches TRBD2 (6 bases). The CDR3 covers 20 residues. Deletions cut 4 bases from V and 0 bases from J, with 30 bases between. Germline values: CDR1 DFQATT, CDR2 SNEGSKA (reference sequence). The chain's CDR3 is CSANPLAGFEWGQYQETQYF. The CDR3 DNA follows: TGCAGTGCTAACCCTTTGGCGGGGTTTGAATGGGGTCAGTACCAAGAGACCCAGTACTTC.

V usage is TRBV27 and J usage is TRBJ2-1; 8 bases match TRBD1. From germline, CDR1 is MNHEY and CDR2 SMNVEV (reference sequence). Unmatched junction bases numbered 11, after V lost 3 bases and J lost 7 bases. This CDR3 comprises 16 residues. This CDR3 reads CASSLRGQGIGNEQFF. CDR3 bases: TGTGCCAGCAGTTTGCGCGGACAGGGTATTGGTAATGAGCAGTTCTTC.